This T cell receptor beta chain was sequenced during a study of blood T cell repertoires in COVID-19. Study at large: Specimens from acute and convalescent COVID-19 originated in the United States, Italy and Spain.

Those enrolled in Seattle joined during active infection and were followed longitudinally afterward. In the original analysis: Nucleated cell counts were estimated from reference gene primer amplification. The table came from immunoSEQ multiplex PCR; TCRdb's copy has only in-frame clones and leaves some out. From that table come the V and J calls and clone size; the DNA was used to work out D and trimming. The table has some 120,000 clones, approximately 89% seen once. From germline, CDR1 is LGHDT and CDR2 YNNKEL (reference sequence). Trimming took 4 bases from V and 3 from J; bases not matched to a gene: 0. This CDR3 contains 12 residues.

Sequences were obtained from peripheral blood. The chain joins TRBV3-1 (or the pseudogene TRBV3-2) to TRBJ2-7; the match to TRBD1 covers 7 bases. The TCR comes from a woman older than 75 with COVID-19, enrolled during active disease. This CDR3 is CASSRDSYEQYF. The CDR3 bases are TGTGCCAGCAGCCGGGACAGCTACGAGCAGTACTTC.